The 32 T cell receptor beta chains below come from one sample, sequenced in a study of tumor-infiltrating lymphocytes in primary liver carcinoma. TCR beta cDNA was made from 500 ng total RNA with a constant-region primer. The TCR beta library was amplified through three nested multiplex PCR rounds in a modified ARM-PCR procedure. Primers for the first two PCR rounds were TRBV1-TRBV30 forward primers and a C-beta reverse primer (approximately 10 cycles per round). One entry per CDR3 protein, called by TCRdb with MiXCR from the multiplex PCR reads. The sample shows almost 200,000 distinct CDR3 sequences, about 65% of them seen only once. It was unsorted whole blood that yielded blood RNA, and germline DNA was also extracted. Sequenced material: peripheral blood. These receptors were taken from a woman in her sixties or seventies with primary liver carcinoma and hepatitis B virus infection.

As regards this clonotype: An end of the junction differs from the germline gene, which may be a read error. The CDR3 DNA is TGTGTCAGCACTTCCTCCGGGGCTAGCGGAAGCACAAATACGCAGTATTTT. Its translation is CVSTSSGASGSTNTQYF. This rearrangement joins TRBV6-2 or TRBV6-3 to TRBJ2-3; 7 nucleotides agree with TRBD2. CDR1 and CDR2 from the germline V gene are MNHEY and SVGEGT. The CDR3 has 17 amino acids.

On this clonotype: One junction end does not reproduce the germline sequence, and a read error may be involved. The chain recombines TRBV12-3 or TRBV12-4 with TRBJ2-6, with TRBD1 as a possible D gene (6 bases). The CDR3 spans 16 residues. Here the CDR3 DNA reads TGTGCCAGCAGTTTTGTCAGGGGCGCTGGGGTCAACGTCCTGACTTTC. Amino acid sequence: CASSFVRGAGVNVLTF.

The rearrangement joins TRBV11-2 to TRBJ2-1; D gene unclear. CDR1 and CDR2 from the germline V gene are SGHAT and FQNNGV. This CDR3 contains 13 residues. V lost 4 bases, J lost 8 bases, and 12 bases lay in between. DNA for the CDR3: TGTGCCAGCAGCTGGGTAGAACGGTATGAGCAGTTCTTC. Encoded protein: CASSWVERYEQFF.

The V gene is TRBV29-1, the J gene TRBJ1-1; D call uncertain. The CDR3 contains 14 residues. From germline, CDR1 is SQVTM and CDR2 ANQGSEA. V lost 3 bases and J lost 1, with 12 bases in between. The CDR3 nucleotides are TGCAGCGTTGATGCGGGCCTTCAGAACACTGAAGCTTTCTTT. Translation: CSVDAGLQNTEAFF.

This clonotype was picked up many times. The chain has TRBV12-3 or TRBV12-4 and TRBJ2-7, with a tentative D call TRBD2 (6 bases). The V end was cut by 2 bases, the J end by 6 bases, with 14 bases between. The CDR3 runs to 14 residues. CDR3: CASSLNSGPLEQYF. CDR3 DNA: TGTGCCAGCAGTTTAAATAGCGGACCCCTCGAGCAGTACTTC.

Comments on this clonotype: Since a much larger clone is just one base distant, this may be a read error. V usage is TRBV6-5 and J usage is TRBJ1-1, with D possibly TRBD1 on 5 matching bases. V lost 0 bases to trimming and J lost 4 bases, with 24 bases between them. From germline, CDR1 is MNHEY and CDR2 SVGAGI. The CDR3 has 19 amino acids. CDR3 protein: CASSYSIRTGRTKSTEAFF. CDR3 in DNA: TGTGCCAGCAGTTACTCAATAAGAACCGGACGGACAAAGAGCACTGAAGCTTTCTTT.

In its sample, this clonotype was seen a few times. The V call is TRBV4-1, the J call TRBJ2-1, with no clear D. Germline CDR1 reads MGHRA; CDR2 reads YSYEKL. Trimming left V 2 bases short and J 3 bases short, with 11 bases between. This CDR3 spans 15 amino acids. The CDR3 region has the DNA TGCGCCAGCAGCCAATACTCAGCAGTCTACAATGAGCAGTTCTTC. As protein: CASSQYSAVYNEQFF.

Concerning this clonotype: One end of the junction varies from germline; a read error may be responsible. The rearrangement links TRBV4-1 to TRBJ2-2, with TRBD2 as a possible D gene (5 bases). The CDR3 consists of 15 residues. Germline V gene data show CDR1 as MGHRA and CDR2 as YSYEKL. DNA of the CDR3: TGCGCCAGCAGAGCGGCCGGGGAAGGGTCCGGGAAGCTGTTTTTT. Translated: CASRAAGEGSGKLFF.

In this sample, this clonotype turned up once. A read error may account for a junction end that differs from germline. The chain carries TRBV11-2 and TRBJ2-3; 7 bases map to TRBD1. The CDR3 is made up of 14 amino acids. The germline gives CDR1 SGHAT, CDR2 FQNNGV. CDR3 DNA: TGTGCCAGCAGTTTCACAGGGGCCACAGATGCGCAGTATTTT. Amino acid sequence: CASSFTGATDAQYF. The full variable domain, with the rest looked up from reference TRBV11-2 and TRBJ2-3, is EAGVAQSPRYKIIEKRQSVAFWCNPISGHATLYWYQQILGQGPKLLIQFQNNGVVDDSQLPKDRFSAERLKGVDSTLKIQPAKLEDSAVYLCASSFTGATDAQYFGPGTRLTVL.

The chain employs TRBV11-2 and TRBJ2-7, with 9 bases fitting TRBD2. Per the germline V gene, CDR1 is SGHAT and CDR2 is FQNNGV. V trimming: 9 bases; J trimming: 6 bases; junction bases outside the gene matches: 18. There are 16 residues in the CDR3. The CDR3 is CASSPLRGRASAEQYF. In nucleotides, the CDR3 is TGTGCCAGTAGCCCCTTGCGCGGGAGGGCCTCCGCCGAGCAGTACTTC.

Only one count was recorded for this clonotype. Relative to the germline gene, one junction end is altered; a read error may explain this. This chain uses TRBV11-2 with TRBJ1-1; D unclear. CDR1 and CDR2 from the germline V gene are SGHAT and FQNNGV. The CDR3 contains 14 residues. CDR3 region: CDSSSPVSNTEAFF. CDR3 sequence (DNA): TGTGACAGCAGCTCACCGGTCAGTAACACTGAAGCTTTCTTT.

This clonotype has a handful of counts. The CDR3 DNA sequence: TGTGCCAGCAGCTTCGGACTAGCCTACAATGAGCAGTTCTTC. This encodes CASSFGLAYNEQFF. V gene TRBV7-9 combines with J gene TRBJ2-1; TRBD2 matches 7 bases. V lost 3 bases and J lost 2; bases outside the gene matches: 1. There are 14 residues in the CDR3. From germline, CDR1 is SEHNR and CDR2 FQNEAQ (reference sequence).

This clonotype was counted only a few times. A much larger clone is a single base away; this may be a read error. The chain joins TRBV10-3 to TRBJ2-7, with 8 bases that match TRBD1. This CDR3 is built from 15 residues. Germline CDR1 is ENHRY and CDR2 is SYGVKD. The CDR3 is CAIRAGTGASYKQYF. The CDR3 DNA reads TGTGCCATCAGGGCCGGGACAGGCGCCTCCTACAAGCAGTACTTC.

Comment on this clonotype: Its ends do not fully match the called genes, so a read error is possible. The chain's CDR3 is CASSEVPDYGYSF. Written as DNA, the CDR3 is TGTGCCAGCAGTGAAGTTCCAGACTATGGCTACAGCTTC. This chain links TRBV6-1 with TRBJ1-2; no clear D gene. Germline V gives CDR1 MNHNS, CDR2 SASEGT. The CDR3 has 13 amino acids.

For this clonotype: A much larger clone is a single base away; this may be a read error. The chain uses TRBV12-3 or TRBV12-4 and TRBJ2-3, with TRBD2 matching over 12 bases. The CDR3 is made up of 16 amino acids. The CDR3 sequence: CASRHSLAGGTETQYF. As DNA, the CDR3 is TGTGCCAGCAGGCACTCACTAGCGGGAGGCACAGAAACGCAGTATTTT.

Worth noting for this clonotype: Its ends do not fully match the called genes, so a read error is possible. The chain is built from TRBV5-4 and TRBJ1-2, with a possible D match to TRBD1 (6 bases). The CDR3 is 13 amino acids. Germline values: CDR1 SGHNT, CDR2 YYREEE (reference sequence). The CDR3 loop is CASRVTGNTGYTF. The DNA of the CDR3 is TGTGCCAGCAGGGTCACAGGGAATACGGGCTACACTTTC. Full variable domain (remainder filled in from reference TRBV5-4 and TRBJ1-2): ETGVTQSPTHLIKTRGQQVTLRCSSQSGHNTVSWYQQALGQGPQFIFQYYREEENGRGNFPPRFSGLQFPNYSSELNVNALELDDSALYLCASRVTGNTGYTFGSGTRLTVV.

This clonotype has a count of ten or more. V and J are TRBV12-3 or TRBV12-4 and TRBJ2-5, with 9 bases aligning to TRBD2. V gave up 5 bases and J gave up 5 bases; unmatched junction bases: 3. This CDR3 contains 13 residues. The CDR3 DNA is TGTGCCAGCAGTCAAACTAGCGGGGAGACCCAGTACTTC. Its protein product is CASSQTSGETQYF.

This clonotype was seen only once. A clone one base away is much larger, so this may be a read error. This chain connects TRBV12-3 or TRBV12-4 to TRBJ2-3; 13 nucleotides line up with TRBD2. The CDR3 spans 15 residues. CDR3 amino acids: CASSRTSGGTDMQYF. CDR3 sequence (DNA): TGTGCCAGCAGCCGGACTAGCGGGGGCACAGATATGCAGTATTTT.

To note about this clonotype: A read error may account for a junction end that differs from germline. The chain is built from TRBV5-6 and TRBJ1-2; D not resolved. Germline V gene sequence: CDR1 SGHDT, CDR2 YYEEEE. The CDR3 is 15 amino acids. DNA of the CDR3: TGTGCCAGCAACTTGGTCGGGAGGCTTCCGGACGGCTACACCTTC. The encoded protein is CASNLVGRLPDGYTF.

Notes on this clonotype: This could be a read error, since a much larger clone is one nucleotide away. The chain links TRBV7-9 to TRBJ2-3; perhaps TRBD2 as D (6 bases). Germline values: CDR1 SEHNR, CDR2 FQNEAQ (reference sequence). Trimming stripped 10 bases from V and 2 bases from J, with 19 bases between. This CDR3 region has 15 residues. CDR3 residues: CATNRKSGVTDTQYF. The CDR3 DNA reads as TGTGCCACCAACAGGAAATCGGGGGTCACAGATACGCAGTATTTT.

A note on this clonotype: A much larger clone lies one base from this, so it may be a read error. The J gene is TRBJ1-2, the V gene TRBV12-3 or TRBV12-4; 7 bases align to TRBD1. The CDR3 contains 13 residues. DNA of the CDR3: TGTTCCAGCAGTCGAAAACAGGGGTCTATTAACACCTTC. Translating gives CSSSRKQGSINTF.

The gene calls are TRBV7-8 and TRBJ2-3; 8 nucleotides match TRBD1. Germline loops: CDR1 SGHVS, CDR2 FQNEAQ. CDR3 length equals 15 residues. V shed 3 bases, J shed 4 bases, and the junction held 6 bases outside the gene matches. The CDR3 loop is CASSFPGGWADTQYF. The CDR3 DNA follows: TGTGCCAGCAGCTTCCCAGGGGGCTGGGCAGATACGCAGTATTTT.

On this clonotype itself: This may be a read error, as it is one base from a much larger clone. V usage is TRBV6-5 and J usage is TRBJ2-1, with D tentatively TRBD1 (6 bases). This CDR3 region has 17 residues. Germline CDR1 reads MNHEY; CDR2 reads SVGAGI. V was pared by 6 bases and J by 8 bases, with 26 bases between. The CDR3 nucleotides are TGTGCCAGCAGCAGATTAAAAACAGGGAGATTGTTGGATGAGCAGTTCTTC. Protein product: CASSRLKTGRLLDEQFF.

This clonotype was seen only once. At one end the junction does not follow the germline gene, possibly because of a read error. This chain's CDR3 is CTSSLVGEQYF. DNA for the CDR3: TGTACCAGCAGTTTAGTCGGTGAGCAGTACTTC. The chain is built from TRBV12-3 or TRBV12-4 and TRBJ2-7; D unclear. This CDR3 comprises 11 residues.

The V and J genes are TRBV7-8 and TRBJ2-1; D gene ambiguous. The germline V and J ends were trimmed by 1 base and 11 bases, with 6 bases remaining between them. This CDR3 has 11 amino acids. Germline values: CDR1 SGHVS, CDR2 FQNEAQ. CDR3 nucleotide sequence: TGTGCCAGCAGCTTAGAGCCAAAGCAGTTCTTC. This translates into CASSLEPKQFF.

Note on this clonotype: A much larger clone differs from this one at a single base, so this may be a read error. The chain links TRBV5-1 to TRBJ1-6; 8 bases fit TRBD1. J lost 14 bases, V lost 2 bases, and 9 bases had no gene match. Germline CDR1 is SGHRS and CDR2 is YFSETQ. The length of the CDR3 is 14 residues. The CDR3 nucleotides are TGCGCCAGCAGCTTCGGACAGGGTCCGGTCTCCCTCCACTTT. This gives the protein CASSFGQGPVSLHF.

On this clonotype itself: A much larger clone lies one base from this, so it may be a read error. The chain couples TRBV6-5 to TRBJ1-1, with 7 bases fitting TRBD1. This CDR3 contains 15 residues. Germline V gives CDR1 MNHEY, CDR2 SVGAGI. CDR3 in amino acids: CPSSLQGLGNTEAFF. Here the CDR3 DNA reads TGTCCCAGCAGTTTACAGGGGTTGGGGAACACTGAAGCTTTCTTT.

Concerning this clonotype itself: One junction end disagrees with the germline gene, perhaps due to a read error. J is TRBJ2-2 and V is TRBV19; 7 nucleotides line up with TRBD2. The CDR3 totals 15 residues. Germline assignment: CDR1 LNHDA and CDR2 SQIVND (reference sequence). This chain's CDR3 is CASMSGGRNTGELFF. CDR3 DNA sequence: TGTGCCAGTATGTCGGGAGGCCGGAACACCGGGGAGCTTTTTTTT.

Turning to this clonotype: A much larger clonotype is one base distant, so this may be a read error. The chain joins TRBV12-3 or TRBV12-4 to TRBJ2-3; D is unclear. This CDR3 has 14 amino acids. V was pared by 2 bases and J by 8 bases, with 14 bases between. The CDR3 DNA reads TGTGCCAGCAGTTTATCGCGCGGTGTGATTACGCAGTATTTT. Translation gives CASSLSRGVITQYF.

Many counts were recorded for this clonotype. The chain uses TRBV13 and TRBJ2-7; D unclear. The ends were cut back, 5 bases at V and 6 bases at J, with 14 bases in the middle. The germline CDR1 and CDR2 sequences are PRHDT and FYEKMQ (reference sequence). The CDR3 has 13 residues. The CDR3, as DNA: TGTGCCAGCAGCGTCGGGTCGGCCGGCGAGCAGTACTTC. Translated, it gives CASSVGSAGEQYF. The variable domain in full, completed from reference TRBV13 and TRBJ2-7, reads AAGVIQSPRHLIKEKRETATLKCYPIPRHDTVYWYQQGPGQDPQFLISFYEKMQSDKGSIPDRFSAQQFSDYHSELNMSSLELGDSALYFCASSVGSAGEQYFGPGTRLTVT.

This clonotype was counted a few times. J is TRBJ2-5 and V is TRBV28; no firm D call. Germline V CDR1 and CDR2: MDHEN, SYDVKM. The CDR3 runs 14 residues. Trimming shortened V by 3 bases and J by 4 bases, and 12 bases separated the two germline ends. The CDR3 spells CASSFIGDRETQYF. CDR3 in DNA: TGTGCCAGCAGTTTTATTGGCGACCGAGAGACCCAGTACTTC.

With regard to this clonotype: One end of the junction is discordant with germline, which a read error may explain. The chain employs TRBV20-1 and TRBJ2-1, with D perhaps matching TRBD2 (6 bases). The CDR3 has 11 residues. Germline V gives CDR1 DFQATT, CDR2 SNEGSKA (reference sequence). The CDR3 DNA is TGCAGTGTTAGACTAGGGATTGAGCAGTTCTTC. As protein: CSVRLGIEQFF.